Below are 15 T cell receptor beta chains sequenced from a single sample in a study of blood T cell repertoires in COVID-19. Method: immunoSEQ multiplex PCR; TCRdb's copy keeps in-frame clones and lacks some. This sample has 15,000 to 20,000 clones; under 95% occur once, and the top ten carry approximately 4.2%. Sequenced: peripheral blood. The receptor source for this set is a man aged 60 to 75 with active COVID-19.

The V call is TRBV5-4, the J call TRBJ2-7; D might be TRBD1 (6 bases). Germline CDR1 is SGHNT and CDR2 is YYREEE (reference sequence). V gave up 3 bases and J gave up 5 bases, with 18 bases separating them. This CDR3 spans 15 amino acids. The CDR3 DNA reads TGTGCCAGCAGCTCGGAACAGGGAGTCTTCCACGAGCAGTACTTC. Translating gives CASSSEQGVFHEQYF.

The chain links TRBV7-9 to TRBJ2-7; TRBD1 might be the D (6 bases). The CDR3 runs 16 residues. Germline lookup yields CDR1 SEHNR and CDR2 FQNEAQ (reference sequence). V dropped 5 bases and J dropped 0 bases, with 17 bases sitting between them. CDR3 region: CASSQSQGLSSYEQYF. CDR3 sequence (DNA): TGTGCCAGCAGCCAGTCTCAGGGGTTGAGCTCCTACGAGCAGTACTTC.

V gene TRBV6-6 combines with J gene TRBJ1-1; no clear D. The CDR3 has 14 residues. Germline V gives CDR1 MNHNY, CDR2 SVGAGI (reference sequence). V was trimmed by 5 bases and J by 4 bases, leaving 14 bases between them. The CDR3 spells CASSPRARGTEAFF. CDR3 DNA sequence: TGTGCCAGCAGTCCTCGAGCCCGAGGCACTGAAGCTTTCTTT.

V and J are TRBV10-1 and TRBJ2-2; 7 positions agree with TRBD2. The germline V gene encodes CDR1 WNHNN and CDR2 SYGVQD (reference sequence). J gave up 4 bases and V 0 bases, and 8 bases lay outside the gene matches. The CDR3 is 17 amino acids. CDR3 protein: CASSESILAHSTGELFF. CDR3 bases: TGCGCCAGCAGTGAGTCGATACTAGCGCATAGCACCGGGGAGCTGTTTTTT.

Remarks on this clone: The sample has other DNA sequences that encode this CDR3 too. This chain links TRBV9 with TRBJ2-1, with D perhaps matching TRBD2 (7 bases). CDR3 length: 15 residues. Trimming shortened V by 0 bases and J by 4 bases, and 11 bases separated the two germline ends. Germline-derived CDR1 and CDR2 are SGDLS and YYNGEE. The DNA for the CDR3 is TGTGCCAGCAGCGTAGCGGGGGGCCCTTACAATGAGCAGTTCTTC. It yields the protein CASSVAGGPYNEQFF.

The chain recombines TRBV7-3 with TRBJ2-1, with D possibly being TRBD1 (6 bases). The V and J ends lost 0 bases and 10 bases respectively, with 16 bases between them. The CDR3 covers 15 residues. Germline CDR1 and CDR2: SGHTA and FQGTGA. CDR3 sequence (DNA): TGTGCCAGCAGCTTAACGGAGAGGATAGGGACAGAGCAGTTCTTC. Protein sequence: CASSLTERIGTEQFF. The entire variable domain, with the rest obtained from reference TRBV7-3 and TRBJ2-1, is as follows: GAGVSQTPSNKVTEKGKYVELRCDPISGHTALYWYRQSLGQGPEFLIYFQGTGAADDSGLPNDRFFAVRPEGSVSTLKIQRTERGDSAVYLCASSLTERIGTEQFFGPGTRLTVL.

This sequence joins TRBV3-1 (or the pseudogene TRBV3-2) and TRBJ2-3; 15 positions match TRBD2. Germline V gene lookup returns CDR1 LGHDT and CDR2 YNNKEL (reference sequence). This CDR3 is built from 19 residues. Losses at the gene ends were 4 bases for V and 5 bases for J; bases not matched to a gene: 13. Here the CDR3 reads CASSRGGLAGGPGGDTQYF. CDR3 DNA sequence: TGTGCCAGCAGCCGTGGAGGACTAGCGGGGGGGCCGGGGGGAGATACGCAGTATTTT.

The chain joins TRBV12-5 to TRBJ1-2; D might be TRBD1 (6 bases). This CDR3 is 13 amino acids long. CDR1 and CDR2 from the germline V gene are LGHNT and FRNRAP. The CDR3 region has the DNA TGTGCATCTAGGGGGACACCGAACTATGGCTACACCTTC. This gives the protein CASRGTPNYGYTF.

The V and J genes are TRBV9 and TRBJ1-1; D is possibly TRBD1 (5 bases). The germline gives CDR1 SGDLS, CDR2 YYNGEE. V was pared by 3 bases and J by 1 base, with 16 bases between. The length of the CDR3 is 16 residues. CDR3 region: CASSARGDYPNTEAFF. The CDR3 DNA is TGTGCCAGCAGCGCCCGGGGGGACTATCCGAACACTGAAGCTTTCTTT.

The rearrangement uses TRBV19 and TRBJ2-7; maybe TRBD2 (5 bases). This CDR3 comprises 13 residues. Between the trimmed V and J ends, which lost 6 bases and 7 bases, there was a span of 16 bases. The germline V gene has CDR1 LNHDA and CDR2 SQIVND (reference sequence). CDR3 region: CASREDWSMEQYF. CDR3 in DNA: TGTGCCAGTAGGGAGGACTGGAGCATGGAGCAGTACTTC.

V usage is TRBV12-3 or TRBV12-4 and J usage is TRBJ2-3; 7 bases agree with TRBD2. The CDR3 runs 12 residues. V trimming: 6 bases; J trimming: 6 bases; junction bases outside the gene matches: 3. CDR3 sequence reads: CASSSGGDTQYF. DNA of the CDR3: TGTGCCAGCAGCTCCGGGGGGGATACGCAGTATTTT.

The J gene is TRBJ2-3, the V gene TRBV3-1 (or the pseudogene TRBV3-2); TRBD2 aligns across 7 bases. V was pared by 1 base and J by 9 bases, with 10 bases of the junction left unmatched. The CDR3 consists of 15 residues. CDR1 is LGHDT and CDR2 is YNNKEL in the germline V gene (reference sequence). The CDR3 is CASSQGSGTTMTQYF. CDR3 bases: TGTGCCAGCAGCCAAGGGTCTGGGACTACGATGACGCAGTATTTT.

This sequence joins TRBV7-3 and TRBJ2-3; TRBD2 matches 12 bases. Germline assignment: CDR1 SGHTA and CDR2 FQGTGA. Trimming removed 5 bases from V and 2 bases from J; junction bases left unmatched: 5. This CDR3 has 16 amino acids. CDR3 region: CASSARLAGDTDTQYF. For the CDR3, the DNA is TGTGCCAGCAGCGCACGACTAGCGGGGGACACAGATACGCAGTATTTT. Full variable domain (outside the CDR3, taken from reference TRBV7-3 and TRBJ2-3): GAGVSQTPSNKVTEKGKYVELRCDPISGHTALYWYRQSLGQGPEFLIYFQGTGAADDSGLPNDRFFAVRPEGSVSTLKIQRTERGDSAVYLCASSARLAGDTDTQYFGPGTRLTVL.

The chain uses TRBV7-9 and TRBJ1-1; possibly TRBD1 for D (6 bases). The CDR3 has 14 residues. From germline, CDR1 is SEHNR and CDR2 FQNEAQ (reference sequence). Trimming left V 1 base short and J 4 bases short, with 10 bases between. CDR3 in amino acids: CASSLVGGPTEAFF. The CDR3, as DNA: TGTGCCAGCAGCTTAGTAGGGGGTCCCACTGAAGCTTTCTTT.

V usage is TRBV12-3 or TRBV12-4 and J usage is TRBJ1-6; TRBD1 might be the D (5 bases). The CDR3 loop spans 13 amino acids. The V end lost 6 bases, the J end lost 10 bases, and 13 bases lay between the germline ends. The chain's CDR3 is CASRHRIGSPLHF. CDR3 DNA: TGTGCCAGCAGGCACAGGATTGGGTCACCCCTCCACTTT.